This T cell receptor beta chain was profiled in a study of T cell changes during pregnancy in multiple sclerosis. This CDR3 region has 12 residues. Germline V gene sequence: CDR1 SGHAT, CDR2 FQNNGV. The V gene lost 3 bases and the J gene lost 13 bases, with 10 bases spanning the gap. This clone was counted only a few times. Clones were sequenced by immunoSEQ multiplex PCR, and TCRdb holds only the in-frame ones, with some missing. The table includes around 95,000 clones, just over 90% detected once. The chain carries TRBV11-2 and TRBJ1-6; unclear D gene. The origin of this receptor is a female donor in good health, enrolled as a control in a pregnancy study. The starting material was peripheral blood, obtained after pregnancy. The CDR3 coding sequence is TGTGCCAGCAGCTTCGGTGGGAGTCCCCTCCACTTT. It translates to CASSFGGSPLHF.